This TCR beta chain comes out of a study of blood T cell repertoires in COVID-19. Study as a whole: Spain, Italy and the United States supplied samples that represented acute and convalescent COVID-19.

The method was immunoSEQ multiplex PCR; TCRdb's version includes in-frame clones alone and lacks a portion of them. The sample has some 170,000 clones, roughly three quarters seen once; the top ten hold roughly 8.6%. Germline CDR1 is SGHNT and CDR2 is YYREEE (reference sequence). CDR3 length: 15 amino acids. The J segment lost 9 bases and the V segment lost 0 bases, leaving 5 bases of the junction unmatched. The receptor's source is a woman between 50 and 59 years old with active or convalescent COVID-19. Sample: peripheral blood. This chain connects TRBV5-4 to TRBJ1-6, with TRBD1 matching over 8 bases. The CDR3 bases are TGTGCCAGCAGCTTGGACAGGGGGGTGGGTTCACCCCTCCACTTT. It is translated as CASSLDRGVGSPLHF.